One sample yielded the 10 T cell receptor beta chains listed below, sequenced in a study of blood T cells in healthy people across ages. Through a sample-barcoded 5' primer and a J-beta primer mix, a second PCR was run for 7 to 11 cycles. A single record per CDR3 protein comes from TCRdb applying MiXCR to the 5' RACE reads. The sample shows about 1.8 million distinct CDR3 sequences, approximately 50% of them seen only once. Sequencing was done on a sample of blood. The receptor source for this set is a woman aged 40 to 50 in good health.

This clonotype has only a few counts. The genes are TRBV5-1 and TRBJ2-3; 12 nucleotides agree with TRBD2. With 3 bases clipped from V and 6 bases from J, the junction kept 8 bases outside the gene matches. The CDR3 length is 16 residues. Germline V gene data show CDR1 as SGHRS and CDR2 as YFSETQ. This chain's CDR3 is CASSYTSGGLVDTQYF. The CDR3 bases are TGCGCCAGCAGCTACACTAGCGGGGGGCTGGTCGATACGCAGTATTTT.

The CDR3 bases are TGCAGTGCTATCCGACAGGGCGGTAACTATGGCTACACCTTC. It specifies CSAIRQGGNYGYTF. The chain couples TRBV20-1 to TRBJ1-2, with 7 nucleotides matching TRBD1. V was pared by 4 bases and J by 1 base, with 6 bases of the junction left unmatched. Germline CDR1 is DFQATT and CDR2 is SNEGSKA (reference sequence). The CDR3 is 14 residues long.

J is TRBJ2-3 and V is TRBV15; D unclear. V dropped 1 base and J dropped 2 bases, with 4 bases sitting between them. The V gene's germline CDR1 is LNHNV and CDR2 YYDKDF (reference sequence). This CDR3 contains 13 residues. CDR3 bases: TGTGCCACCAGCAGAGGCCACACAGATACGCAGTATTTT. It specifies CATSRGHTDTQYF.

V gene TRBV6-2 or TRBV6-3 combines with J gene TRBJ1-1; maybe TRBD1 (5 bases). Trimming took 7 bases from V and 10 from J, leaving 13 bases between them. The germline V gene encodes CDR1 MNHEY and CDR2 SVGEGT. The length of the CDR3 is 11 residues. This CDR3 is CASNGHLTAFF. In DNA form, the CDR3 reads TGTGCCAGCAACGGACATCTGACAGCTTTCTTT.

The V gene is TRBV28, the J gene TRBJ1-2; D possibly corresponds to TRBD1 (5 bases). The germline V gene has CDR1 MDHEN and CDR2 SYDVKM. The germline V and J ends were trimmed by 3 bases and 3 bases, with 8 bases remaining between them. This CDR3 is built from 13 residues. The CDR3 bases are TGTGCCAGCAGTTTCAGCAGGGACTATGGCTACACCTTC. Translating it yields CASSFSRDYGYTF.

This rearrangement joins TRBV4-3 to TRBJ2-7; 8 nucleotides agree with TRBD1. Germline CDR1 LGHNA, CDR2 YSLEER. CDR3 length equals 17 residues. V lost 4 bases to trimming and J lost 3 bases; unmatched junction nucleotides: 14. CDR3 protein: CASSPCLGTGSLYEQYF. CDR3 DNA sequence: TGCGCCAGCAGCCCTTGCCTAGGGACAGGTAGCCTCTACGAGCAGTACTTC.

This clonotype has just a few counts. V and J are TRBV11-2 and TRBJ2-7; possible D gene TRBD1, 6 bases. The V end lost 1 base, the J end lost 2 bases, and 21 bases lay between the germline ends. CDR3 length: 18 residues. Germline CDR1 SGHAT, CDR2 FQNNGV. The CDR3 loop is CASSLVRGFTGKTYEQYF. The CDR3 nucleotides read TGTGCCAGCAGCTTAGTTCGAGGGTTTACAGGGAAGACCTACGAGCAGTACTTC.

The table lists this clonotype with a few counts. V gene TRBV20-1 combines with J gene TRBJ1-1; D perhaps matches TRBD1 (6 bases). Per germline, CDR1 DFQATT and CDR2 SNEGSKA (reference sequence). The CDR3 runs to 16 residues. Trimming cost V 0 bases and J 6 bases, with 20 bases left between them. The CDR3 loop is CSARDHGGHLRAEAFF. CDR3 nucleotides: TGCAGTGCTAGAGATCATGGGGGGCACCTGAGAGCTGAAGCTTTCTTT.

The rearrangement joins TRBV5-6 to TRBJ2-5, with D perhaps matching TRBD1 or TRBD2 (5 bases each). The CDR3 is 15 residues long. The germline CDR1 and CDR2 sequences are SGHDT and YYEEEE. V was shortened by 5 bases and J by 7 bases, with 21 bases between the two germline ends. The CDR3 spells CASRMGDGGIGTQYF. The DNA of the CDR3 is TGTGCCAGCAGAATGGGGGACGGTGGAATCGGGACCCAGTACTTC.

This chain links TRBV27 with TRBJ2-7, with 10 positions matching TRBD2. Trimming removed 4 bases from V and 7 bases from J; junction bases left unmatched: 13. Germline lookup yields CDR1 MNHEY and CDR2 SMNVEV (reference sequence). The CDR3 is made up of 16 amino acids. CDR3 sequence: CASSSSGGAYYNEQYF. CDR3 nucleotide sequence: TGTGCCAGCAGTTCCAGCGGGGGGGCCTACTACAATGAGCAGTACTTC.